This passage covers 18 T cell receptor beta chains from one sample sequenced in a study of OX40 agonist ivuxolimab in advanced cancers. Libraries were prepared by immunoSEQ multiplex PCR; TCRdb keeps only in-frame clonotypes and omits some of them. Here the sample spans 65,000 to 80,000 clones, approximately 89% being singletons. The sample here was CD4+ or CD8+ T cells sorted from blood, taken in a trial of the OX40 agonist ivuxolimab. These receptors were taken from an adult with an advanced solid tumor such as melanoma, head and neck, liver or kidney cancer.

J is TRBJ1-3 and V is TRBV6-6; 11 bases are shared with TRBD1. There are 16 residues in the CDR3. Losses at the gene ends were 4 bases for V and 1 base for J; bases not matched to a gene: 3. Germline CDR1 and CDR2: MNHNY and SVGAGI (reference sequence). The CDR3 loop is CASSSRDRGSGNTIYF. DNA for the CDR3: TGTGCCAGCAGTTCAAGGGACAGGGGGTCTGGAAACACCATATATTTT.

The chain couples TRBV4-2 to TRBJ2-7, with TRBD1 matching over 7 bases. V lost 3 bases, J lost 2 bases, and 10 bases stayed unmatched. CDR1 is LGHNA and CDR2 is YNFKEQ in the germline V gene. The CDR3 is made up of 16 amino acids. The CDR3 nucleotides read TGTGCCAGCAGCCAGAGCTCCGGGACAGATGCCTACGAGCAGTACTTC. It translates to CASSQSSGTDAYEQYF.

The rearrangement uses TRBV18 and TRBJ1-2, with unresolved D. Germline V gene data show CDR1 as KGHSH and CDR2 as LQKENI. The V gene lost 0 bases and the J gene lost 8 bases, with 16 bases spanning the gap. The CDR3 spans 15 residues. The CDR3 protein is CASSPPNGVVGGYTF. As DNA, the CDR3 is TGTGCCAGCTCACCACCTAATGGAGTGGTCGGAGGCTACACCTTC.

V is TRBV6-5 and J is TRBJ2-5; D is possibly TRBD1 or TRBD2 (6 bases each). There are 15 residues in the CDR3. The germline CDR1 and CDR2 sequences are MNHEY and SVGAGI. Trimming removed 2 bases from V and 5 bases from J, with 15 bases in between. The CDR3 loop is CASSYGTGRRETQYF. The CDR3 bases are TGTGCCAGCAGTTACGGCACAGGGAGGAGGGAGACCCAGTACTTC.

This chain connects TRBV27 to TRBJ1-2, with a weak D call TRBD1 (5 bases). The CDR3 is 15 residues long. Germline CDR1 MNHEY, CDR2 SMNVEV (reference sequence). V dropped 2 bases and J dropped 4 bases, with 14 bases sitting between them. In nucleotides, the CDR3 is TGTGCCAGCAGTTTACTTAGCCAGGGTGGCTATGGCTACACCTTC. The encoded protein is CASSLLSQGGYGYTF.

This rearrangement joins TRBV7-9 to TRBJ2-1; possible D gene TRBD2, 6 bases. The V end lost 1 base, the J end lost 7 bases, and 14 bases lay between the germline ends. Looked up from germline, CDR1 is SEHNR and CDR2 is FQNEAQ (reference sequence). The CDR3 has 15 residues. CDR3 sequence: CASSLVRARGNEQFF. CDR3 bases: TGTGCCAGCAGCTTAGTCCGAGCCCGGGGGAATGAGCAGTTCTTC.

V is TRBV10-2 and J is TRBJ2-3; tentative D call: TRBD2 (6 bases). Germline V gene lookup returns CDR1 WSHSY and CDR2 SAAADI. Trimming removed 2 bases at V and 1 base at J, with 13 bases between. CDR3 length equals 16 residues. The CDR3 nucleotides are TGCGCCAGCAGTGAGAACGGGGGACTCGGCACAGATACGCAGTATTTT. Translated: CASSENGGLGTDTQYF.

This chain connects TRBV27 to TRBJ2-2; maybe TRBD1 (5 bases). V was trimmed by 3 bases and J by 4 bases, leaving 12 bases between them. From germline, CDR1 is MNHEY and CDR2 SMNVEV (reference sequence). The CDR3 extends over 15 amino acids. CDR3 sequence: CASSLGVRGTGELFF. CDR3 in DNA: TGTGCCAGCAGTTTGGGTGTTAGGGGCACCGGGGAGCTGTTTTTT.

This clone was found once. This chain links TRBV7-2 with TRBJ1-1, with TRBD1 matching 11 bases. The junction had 6 bases not matched to a gene; V was cut back by 5 bases and J by 4 bases. CDR3 length: 15 amino acids. Germline values: CDR1 SGHTA, CDR2 FQGNSA. The CDR3 reads CASSPRGTGGTEAFF. CDR3 nucleotides: TGTGCCAGCAGCCCCCGAGGGACAGGGGGCACTGAAGCTTTCTTT.

This clone was detected once. J is TRBJ2-7 and V is TRBV30, with D possibly matching TRBD1 (6 bases). The CDR3 extends over 14 amino acids. Trimming removed 0 bases from V and 2 bases from J, with 11 bases in between. Per germline, CDR1 GTSNPN and CDR2 SVGIG (reference sequence). The CDR3 region is CAWSVDSSTYEQYF. The CDR3 nucleotides read TGTGCCTGGAGTGTGGACAGTTCTACCTACGAGCAGTACTTC.

This chain links TRBV19 with TRBJ2-4, with D maybe TRBD1 (6 bases). Trimming removed 5 bases at V and 2 bases at J, with 13 bases between. There are 15 residues in the CDR3. CDR1 and CDR2 from the germline V gene are LNHDA and SQIVND (reference sequence). The CDR3 bases are TGTGCCAGTAGTTTAGGGGGTGTGACCAAAAACATTCAGTACTTC. Its protein is CASSLGGVTKNIQYF.

Only one count was recorded for this clone. The genes are TRBV28 and TRBJ1-4, with D uncertain. The CDR3 spans 15 residues. Germline CDR1 and CDR2: MDHEN and SYDVKM. Trimming cost V 7 bases and J 8 bases, with 20 bases left between them. CDR3 in DNA: TGTGCCAGCATTCCGGAAGGCCCCCTGCGCGAAAAACTGTTTTTT. Amino acid sequence: CASIPEGPLREKLFF.

About this clone itself: One end of the junction fails to match germline, which may point to a read error. The chain combines TRBV5-6 with TRBJ2-7; D remains unclear. This CDR3 is 9 amino acids long. The germline V gene has CDR1 SGHDT and CDR2 YYEEEE. CDR3: CASSQDGSF. CDR3 nucleotides: TGTGCCAGCAGCCAGGACGGCAGTTTC.

The table lists this clone with a count of one. The gene calls are TRBV2 and TRBJ1-1; no reliable D call. Trimming stripped 9 bases from V and 0 bases from J, with 11 bases between. The CDR3 is 13 amino acids. In germline, CDR1 is SNHLY, CDR2 FYNNEI. The CDR3 nucleotides are TGTGCCAGATCGGGCCAGATGAACACTGAAGCTTTCTTT. Translating it yields CARSGQMNTEAFF.

This clone came up once. This chain connects TRBV6-5 to TRBJ1-3; no clear D. Trimming removed 3 bases at V and 0 bases at J, with 9 bases between. From germline, CDR1 is MNHEY and CDR2 SVGAGI. The CDR3 totals 15 residues. CDR3 nucleotides: TGTGCCAGCAGTTATTCGCAGGACTCTGGAAACACCATATATTTT. This gives the protein CASSYSQDSGNTIYF.

This clone was seen a handful of times. The rearrangement joins TRBV11-2 to TRBJ2-3; D remains unclear. With 5 bases removed from V and 7 bases from J, the gap between germline ends came to 7 bases. CDR1 SGHAT and CDR2 FQNNGV come from the germline V gene. This CDR3 is built from 11 residues. The CDR3 loop is CASSPANTQYF. As DNA, the CDR3 is TGTGCCAGCAGCCCCGCCAATACGCAGTATTTT.

This clone showed up just once. This rearrangement joins TRBV2 to TRBJ2-1, with D possibly being TRBD1 (6 bases). V lost 6 bases and J lost 3, with 15 bases in between. Germline loops: CDR1 SNHLY, CDR2 FYNNEI. CDR3 length equals 15 residues. CDR3 DNA: TGTGCCAGCAGAAGTAGACAGGAGTACTACAATGAGCAGTTCTTC. It translates to CASRSRQEYYNEQFF.

The chain carries TRBV7-6 and TRBJ1-1; tentatively, D is TRBD1 (5 bases). Germline V gene lookup returns CDR1 SGHVS and CDR2 FNYEAQ. The CDR3 loop spans 13 amino acids. The V end lost 5 bases, the J end lost 1 base, and 8 bases lay between the germline ends. CDR3 in amino acids: CASSRDGNTEAFF. CDR3 nucleotide sequence: TGTGCCAGCAGCCGGGACGGGAACACTGAAGCTTTCTTT.